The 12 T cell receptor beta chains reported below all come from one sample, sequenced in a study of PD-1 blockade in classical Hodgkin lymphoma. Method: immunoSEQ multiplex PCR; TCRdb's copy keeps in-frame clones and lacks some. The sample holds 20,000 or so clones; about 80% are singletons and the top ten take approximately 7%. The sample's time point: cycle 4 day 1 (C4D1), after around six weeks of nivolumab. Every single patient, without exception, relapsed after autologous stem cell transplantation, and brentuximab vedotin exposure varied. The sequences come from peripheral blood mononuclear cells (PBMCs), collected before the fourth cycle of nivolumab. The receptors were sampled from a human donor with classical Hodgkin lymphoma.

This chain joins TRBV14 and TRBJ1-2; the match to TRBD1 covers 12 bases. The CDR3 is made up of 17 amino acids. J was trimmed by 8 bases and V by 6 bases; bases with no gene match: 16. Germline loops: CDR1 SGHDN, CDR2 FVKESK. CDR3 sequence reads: CASSRLFGTGGFQGYTF. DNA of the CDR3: TGTGCCAGCAGTCGCCTTTTTGGGACAGGGGGCTTTCAGGGCTACACCTTC.

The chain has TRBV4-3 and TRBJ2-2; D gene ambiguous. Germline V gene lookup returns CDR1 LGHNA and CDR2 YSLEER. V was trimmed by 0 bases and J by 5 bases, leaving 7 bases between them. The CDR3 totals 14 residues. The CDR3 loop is CASSQDRETGELFF. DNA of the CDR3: TGCGCCAGCAGCCAAGATCGAGAGACCGGGGAGCTGTTTTTT.

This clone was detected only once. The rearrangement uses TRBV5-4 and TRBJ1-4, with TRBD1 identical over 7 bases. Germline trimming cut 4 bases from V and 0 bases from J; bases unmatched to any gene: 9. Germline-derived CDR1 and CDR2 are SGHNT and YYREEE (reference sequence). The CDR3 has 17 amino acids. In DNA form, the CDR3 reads TGTGCCAGCAGCCCCCGGCGACAGGGCGCAACTAATGAAAAACTGTTTTTT. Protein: CASSPRRQGATNEKLFF.

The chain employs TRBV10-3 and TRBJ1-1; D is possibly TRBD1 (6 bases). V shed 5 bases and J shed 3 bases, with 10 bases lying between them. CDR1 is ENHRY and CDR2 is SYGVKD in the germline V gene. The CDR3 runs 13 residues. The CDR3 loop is CAISLQGYTEAFF. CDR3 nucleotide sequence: TGTGCCATCAGTTTACAGGGATACACTGAAGCTTTCTTT.

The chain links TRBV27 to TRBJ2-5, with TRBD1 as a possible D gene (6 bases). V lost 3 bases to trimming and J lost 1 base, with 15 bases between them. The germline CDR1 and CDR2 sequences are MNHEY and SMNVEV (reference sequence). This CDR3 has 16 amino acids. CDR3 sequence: CASSFRRVDSQETQYF. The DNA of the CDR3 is TGTGCCAGCAGTTTCAGGCGGGTGGACAGCCAAGAGACCCAGTACTTC.

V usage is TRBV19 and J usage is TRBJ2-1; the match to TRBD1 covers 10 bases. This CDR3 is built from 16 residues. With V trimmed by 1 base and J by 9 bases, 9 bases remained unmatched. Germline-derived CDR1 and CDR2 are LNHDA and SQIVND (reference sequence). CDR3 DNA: TGTGCCAGTAGTATAGGCACCGGGACAGGGGTGGGTGAGCAGTTCTTC. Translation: CASSIGTGTGVGEQFF.

CDR3 nucleotides: TGCAGCGTTGAGCAATTAGTTGGACTGCGTACGCAGTATTTT. Translated, it gives CSVEQLVGLRTQYF. The V and J genes are TRBV29-1 and TRBJ2-3, with D possibly being TRBD2 (5 bases). Trimming left V 3 bases short and J 8 bases short, with 18 bases between. The CDR3 runs to 14 residues. The germline gives CDR1 SQVTM, CDR2 ANQGSEA.

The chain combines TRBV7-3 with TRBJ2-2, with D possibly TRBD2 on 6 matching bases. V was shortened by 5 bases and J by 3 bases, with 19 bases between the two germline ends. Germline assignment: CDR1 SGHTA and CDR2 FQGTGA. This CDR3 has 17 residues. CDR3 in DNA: TGTGCCAGCAGCCCTCGGGGGTGGGTCGCGGACACCGGGGAGCTGTTTTTT. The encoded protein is CASSPRGWVADTGELFF.

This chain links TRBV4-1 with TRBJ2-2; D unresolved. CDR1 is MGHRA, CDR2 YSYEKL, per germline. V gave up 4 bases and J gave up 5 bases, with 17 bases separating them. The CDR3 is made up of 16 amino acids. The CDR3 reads CASSLGVGRQTGELFF. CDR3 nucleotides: TGCGCCAGCAGCCTCGGAGTCGGGCGTCAAACCGGGGAGCTGTTTTTT.

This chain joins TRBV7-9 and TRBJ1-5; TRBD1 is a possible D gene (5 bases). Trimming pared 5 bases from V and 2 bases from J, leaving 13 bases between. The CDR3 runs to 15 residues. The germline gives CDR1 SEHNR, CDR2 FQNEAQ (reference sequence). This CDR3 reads CASSPDGGGNQPQHF. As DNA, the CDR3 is TGTGCCAGCAGCCCGGACGGGGGTGGCAATCAGCCCCAGCATTTT.

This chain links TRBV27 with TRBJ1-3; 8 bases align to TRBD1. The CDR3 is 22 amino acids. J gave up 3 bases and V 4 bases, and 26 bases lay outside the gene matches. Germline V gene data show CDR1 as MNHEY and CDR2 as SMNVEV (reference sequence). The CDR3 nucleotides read TGTGCCAGCAGTTCCGGGACAGGCCTCCTCGGAGGCCCCAGGGCGCTTGGAAACACCATATATTTT. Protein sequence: CASSSGTGLLGGPRALGNTIYF.

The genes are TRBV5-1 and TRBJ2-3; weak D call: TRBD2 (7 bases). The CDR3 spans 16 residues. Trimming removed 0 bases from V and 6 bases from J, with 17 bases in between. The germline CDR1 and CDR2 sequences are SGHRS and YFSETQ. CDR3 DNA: TGCGCCAGCAGCTTGGCCGGGGCGGGGGCCCTCGATACGCAGTATTTT. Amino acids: CASSLAGAGALDTQYF.